These 23 T cell receptor beta chains were all obtained from the same sample, sequenced in a study of CD8 T cells in ankylosing spondylitis. The antigens for these receptors are not known. Study-wide results and limits: The study identified a TCR beta motif of under ten highly homologous variants that appeared characteristic of ankylosing spondylitis blood.

TCRdb re-called the 5' RACE reads through MiXCR, storing one row per CDR3 protein. The table lists about 480,000 distinct CDR3 sequences, 17% of them singletons. The material sequenced was blood, either unsorted or a sorted T cell fraction (not recorded which). The receptors derive from a male donor with ankylosing spondylitis.

The chain joins TRBV27 to TRBJ1-6; unclear D gene. CDR1 and CDR2 from the germline V gene are MNHEY and SMNVEV (reference sequence). This CDR3 is 16 amino acids long. The ends were cut back, 0 bases at V and 10 bases at J, with 16 bases in the middle. CDR3 region: CASSLSGNLGRSPLHF. The CDR3 DNA reads as TGTGCCAGCAGTTTATCAGGGAATTTGGGTCGATCACCCCTCCACTTT.

The sample holds many counts of this clonotype. The genes are TRBV12-3 or TRBV12-4 and TRBJ2-3, with D perhaps matching TRBD2 (6 bases). The CDR3 is 15 residues long. V was trimmed by 6 bases and J by 3 bases, leaving 16 bases between them. CDR3 amino acids: CASRHGGFETDTQYF. The DNA of the CDR3 is TGTGCCAGCAGGCATGGGGGGTTTGAAACAGATACGCAGTATTTT.

The chain has TRBV12-5 and TRBJ2-4, with TRBD2 identical over 8 bases. Losses at the gene ends were 4 bases for V and 6 bases for J; bases not matched to a gene: 5. The CDR3 spans 14 residues. Germline V gene data show CDR1 as LGHNT and CDR2 as FRNRAP. In DNA form, the CDR3 reads TGTGCTAGTGGTTCCGGGACTAGAGGAAACATTCAGTACTTC. It codes for CASGSGTRGNIQYF.

This clonotype has only a few counts. This chain joins TRBV7-8 and TRBJ2-5; 11 bases agree with TRBD2. The CDR3 is made up of 15 amino acids. The germline gives CDR1 SGHVS, CDR2 FQNEAQ. With 5 bases clipped from V and 4 bases from J, the junction kept 6 bases outside the gene matches. This CDR3 reads CASSPDLAGGETQYF. CDR3 nucleotide sequence: TGTGCCAGCAGCCCTGATCTAGCGGGAGGAGAGACCCAGTACTTC.

This clonotype has only a few counts. One junction end disagrees with the germline gene, perhaps due to a read error. The chain links TRBV2 to TRBJ2-7; possibly TRBD2 for D (5 bases). CDR1 and CDR2 (germline): SNHLY, FYNNEI. The CDR3 consists of 15 residues. The CDR3 is CASREAELGGYEQYF. The CDR3 nucleotides read TGTGCCAGCAGGGAAGCGGAATTAGGCGGCTACGAGCAGTACTTC.

Only a few counts were recorded for this clonotype. DNA of the CDR3: TGTGCCAGCAGTTTATCCGGGACAGGGGGCACTGAAGCTTTCTTT. Translating it yields CASSLSGTGGTEAFF. This sequence joins TRBV12-3 or TRBV12-4 and TRBJ1-1, with TRBD1 matching over 11 bases. The CDR3 has 15 residues. J lost 4 bases, V lost 2 bases, and 3 bases had no gene match.

The chain is built from TRBV18 and TRBJ1-4; the match to TRBD1 covers 8 bases. CDR1 KGHSH and CDR2 LQKENI come from the germline V gene. There are 16 residues in the CDR3. The V and J ends lost 3 bases and 8 bases, in that order; junction bases with no gene match: 11. The CDR3 here is CASSPRGDRQKEKLFF. The CDR3 bases are TGTGCCAGCTCACCCCGGGGGGACAGGCAAAAAGAAAAACTGTTTTTT.

This sequence joins TRBV11-2 and TRBJ1-5; D may be TRBD1 (6 bases). CDR1 and CDR2 (germline): SGHAT, FQNNGV. The V end lost 0 bases, the J end lost 8 bases, and 8 bases lay between the germline ends. CDR3 length: 13 amino acids. The CDR3 DNA sequence: TGTGCCAGCAGCTTAGAAGGGGGTGAGCCCCAGCATTTT. Protein product: CASSLEGGEPQHF.

The sample holds many counts of this clonotype. The chain has TRBV18 and TRBJ2-7, with no clear D. This CDR3 has 14 residues. The V gene lost 4 bases and the J gene lost 1 base, with 11 bases spanning the gap. CDR1 is KGHSH and CDR2 is LQKENI in the germline V gene. The CDR3 is CASSLPGRSYEQYF. CDR3 sequence (DNA): TGTGCCAGCTCACTACCAGGCAGGTCCTACGAGCAGTACTTC.

This clonotype was seen a handful of times. CDR3 coding DNA: TGTGCCAGCAGCTTAGATCCTAGCGGGAGAGTTGAGCAGTTCTTC. It yields the protein CASSLDPSGRVEQFF. This chain links TRBV7-6 with TRBJ2-1; 10 positions agree with TRBD2. The CDR3 sequence is 15 residues long. In germline, CDR1 is SGHVS, CDR2 FNYEAQ. V lost 1 base, J lost 9 bases, and 6 bases stayed unmatched. The entire variable domain, with the rest obtained from reference TRBV7-6 and TRBJ2-1, is as follows: GAGVSQSPRYKVTKRGQDVALRCDPISGHVSLYWYRQALGQGPEFLTYFNYEAQQDKSGLPNDRFSAERPEGSISTLTIQRTEQRDSAMYRCASSLDPSGRVEQFFGPGTRLTVL.

This clonotype showed up just a few times. The chain joins TRBV25-1 to TRBJ2-7; D unclear. Germline lookup yields CDR1 MGHDK and CDR2 SYGVNS. Trimming cost V 6 bases and J 4 bases, with 13 bases left between them. This CDR3 region has 13 residues. CDR3 loop: CASRDEVGYEQYF. CDR3 in DNA: TGTGCCAGCAGAGACGAGGTGGGATACGAGCAGTACTTC.

This clonotype was detected a few times. CDR3 bases: TGCGCCAGCAGCTTGGGTCAGGGGCGGAGTATCGACACTGAAGCTTTCTTT. Residues: CASSLGQGRSIDTEAFF. The rearrangement joins TRBV5-1 to TRBJ1-1; D is perhaps TRBD1 (6 bases). V lost 0 bases and J 3 bases, leaving 18 bases between the germline ends. CDR1 and CDR2 from the germline V gene are SGHRS and YFSETQ. This CDR3 is 17 amino acids long.

The J gene is TRBJ2-2, the V gene TRBV3-1; tentative D call: TRBD2 (6 bases). V was cut by 1 base and J by 6 bases, with 9 bases left in between. The CDR3 is 14 residues long. Germline V gene sequence: CDR1 LGHDT, CDR2 YNNKEL (reference sequence). CDR3 in DNA: TGTGCCAGCAGCCAAGGGGGGGTCGCCGGGGAGCTGTTTTTT. Protein product: CASSQGGVAGELFF.

The chain carries TRBV7-6 and TRBJ2-3, with a weak D call TRBD2 (7 bases). The CDR3 loop spans 14 amino acids. The V gene's germline CDR1 is SGHVS and CDR2 FNYEAQ. V was clipped by 1 base and J by 8 bases, with 13 bases between them. The CDR3 here is CASSLVSGGPTQYF. CDR3 sequence (DNA): TGTGCCAGCAGCTTAGTCTCGGGGGGCCCTACGCAGTATTTT.

This chain's CDR3 is CASSEGQGALTYEQYF. Written as DNA, the CDR3 is TGCGCCAGCAGCGAAGGACAGGGGGCCCTGACCTACGAGCAGTACTTC. The rearrangement uses TRBV5-1 and TRBJ2-7, with TRBD1 identical over 11 bases. Per the germline V gene, CDR1 is SGHRS and CDR2 is YFSETQ. V lost 4 bases to trimming and J lost 2 bases; unmatched junction nucleotides: 8. This CDR3 is 16 amino acids long.

The chain carries TRBV20-1 and TRBJ1-1, with D unclear. The V end was cut by 7 bases, the J end by 2 bases, with 8 bases between. The length of the CDR3 is 11 residues. The germline gives CDR1 DFQATT, CDR2 SNEGSKA (reference sequence). CDR3 sequence: CSGLSNTEAFF. Written as DNA, the CDR3 is TGCAGTGGGTTATCTAACACTGAAGCTTTCTTT.

This clonotype has ten or more counts. The chain combines TRBV18 with TRBJ1-2; D might be TRBD1 (6 bases). Trimming took 3 bases from V and 4 from J, leaving 9 bases between them. Germline V CDR1 and CDR2: KGHSH, LQKENI. The CDR3 sequence is 13 residues long. CDR3 loop: CASSPPGVYGYTF. The DNA for the CDR3 is TGTGCCAGCTCACCGCCAGGGGTCTATGGCTACACCTTC.

The chain employs TRBV7-2 and TRBJ2-3, with D possibly called TRBD1 or TRBD2 (5 bases each). The V and J ends lost 0 bases and 5 bases respectively, with 18 bases between them. The CDR3 loop spans 17 amino acids. CDR1 SGHTA and CDR2 FQGNSA come from the germline V gene. CDR3 sequence reads: CASSLARGQTRGDTQYF. The CDR3 DNA follows: TGTGCCAGCAGCTTAGCCCGGGGCCAAACTCGGGGAGATACGCAGTATTTT.

This clonotype was recorded a few times. The V gene is TRBV7-9, the J gene TRBJ1-3; D is uncertain. V gave up 3 bases and J gave up 4 bases, with 10 bases separating them. The CDR3 covers 14 residues. Germline V gives CDR1 SEHNR, CDR2 FQNEAQ (reference sequence). The CDR3: CASSFRSDGNTIYF. CDR3 in DNA: TGTGCCAGCAGCTTCAGGAGCGACGGAAACACCATATATTTT. Together with reference TRBV7-9 and TRBJ1-3, the CDR3 gives the full variable domain: DTGVSQNPRHKITKRGQNVTFRCDPISEHNRLYWYRQTLGQGPEFLTYFQNEAQLEKSRLLSDRFSAERPKGSFSTLEIQRTEQGDSAMYLCASSFRSDGNTIYFGEGSWLTVV.

The gene calls are TRBV19 and TRBJ2-2; D is perhaps TRBD1 or TRBD2 (5 bases each). Germline CDR1 and CDR2: LNHDA and SQIVND (reference sequence). Trimming stripped 9 bases from V and 0 bases from J, with 14 bases between. The CDR3 totals 15 residues. The CDR3 region has the DNA TGTGCCAGCAGGGAGAGCGGAACGAACACCGGGGAGCTGTTTTTT. Its protein is CASRESGTNTGELFF.

The chain carries TRBV20-1 and TRBJ2-5, with 14 bases identical to TRBD2. The J segment lost 4 bases and the V segment lost 6 bases, leaving 4 bases of the junction unmatched. The length of the CDR3 is 14 residues. Per germline, CDR1 DFQATT and CDR2 SNEGSKA (reference sequence). The DNA for the CDR3 is TGCAGTGCCAGGACTAGCGGGAGGTTAGAGACCCAGTACTTC. It codes for CSARTSGRLETQYF.

V and J are TRBV10-3 and TRBJ2-7, with D unclear. V was pared by 0 bases and J by 2 bases, with 8 bases between. The germline V gene encodes CDR1 ENHRY and CDR2 SYGVKD. The CDR3 loop spans 14 amino acids. The CDR3 DNA reads TGTGCCATCAGTGAGTCACGGGTTACCTACGAGCAGTACTTC. This codes for CAISESRVTYEQYF.

This clonotype came up many times. J is TRBJ2-7 and V is TRBV7-9, with 9 bases that match TRBD1. From germline, CDR1 is SEHNR and CDR2 FQNEAQ (reference sequence). The CDR3 contains 16 residues. The junction had 12 bases not matched to a gene; V was cut back by 6 bases and J by 3 bases. For the CDR3, the DNA is TGTGCCAGCAGTTCAGAGCCGGGACAGGGCTACTACGAGCAGTACTTC. It specifies CASSSEPGQGYYEQYF.